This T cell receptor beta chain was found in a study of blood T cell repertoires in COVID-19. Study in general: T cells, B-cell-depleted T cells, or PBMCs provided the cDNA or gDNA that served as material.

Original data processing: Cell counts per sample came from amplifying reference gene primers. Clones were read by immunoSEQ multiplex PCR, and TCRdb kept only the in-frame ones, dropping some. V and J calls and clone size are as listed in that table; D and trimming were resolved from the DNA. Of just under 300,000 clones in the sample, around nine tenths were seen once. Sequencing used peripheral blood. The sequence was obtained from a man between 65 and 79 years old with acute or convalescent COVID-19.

In nucleotides, the CDR3 is TGTGCCAGCAGTTTAGGCGGGTACGGGGAGCTGTTTTTT. Protein sequence: CASSLGGYGELFF. This chain links TRBV12-3 or TRBV12-4 with TRBJ2-2; D is perhaps TRBD2 (5 bases). The V and J ends lost 1 base and 7 bases respectively, with 7 bases between them. The CDR3 has 13 residues.